This T cell receptor beta chain emerged from a study of blood T cell repertoires in COVID-19. At the level of the study: The cDNA or gDNA used as material had been derived from T cells, B-cell-depleted T cells, or PBMCs.

TCRdb keeps only in-frame clones here, not all; method: immunoSEQ multiplex PCR. Here the sample spans some 100,000 clones, 80% to 95% being singletons. The CDR3 length is 13 residues. Germline V lookup: CDR1 SNHLY, CDR2 FYNNEI. V was cut by 6 bases and J by 6 bases, with 15 bases left in between. The source material was peripheral blood. The gene calls are TRBV2 and TRBJ2-7, with D possibly matching TRBD1 (5 bases). The sequence derives from a man in his 70s with acute or convalescent COVID-19. CDR3 residues: CASSPQGLGEQYF. The CDR3 nucleotides are TGTGCCAGCAGCCCTCAGGGTTTGGGCGAGCAGTACTTC.